This T cell receptor beta chain was sequenced in a study of identical twins. Looked up from germline, CDR1 is KGHSH and CDR2 is LQKENI. The ends were cut back, 0 bases at V and 0 bases at J, with 7 bases in the middle. This CDR3 is built from 15 residues. TCRdb used MiXCR to reprocess the 5' RACE reads, holding one entry per CDR3 protein. This table has 500,000 or so distinct CDR3 sequences, approximately 15% appearing once. These data were also reused for a study on yellow fever vaccine responses in identical twins.

Sequencing was performed on CD4+ T cells sorted from blood. The V and J genes are TRBV18 and TRBJ2-3; no clear D. The sequence was collected from a woman aged 18-29 years in good health. The CDR3 DNA reads as TGTGCCAGCTCACCACCCCAGACCAGCACAGATACGCAGTATTTT. Its protein is CASSPPQTSTDTQYF.